This T cell receptor beta chain was retrieved from a study of post-analysis software for immune sequencing data. Study outcomes and limitations: Five TRBV segments occurring more often in patients than controls included TRBV5-6, TRBV5-1 and TRBV20-1. Controls' normalized Chao1 diversity significantly exceeded that of multiple sclerosis patients.

V shed 6 bases and J shed 9 bases, with 21 bases lying between them. This CDR3 is built from 15 residues. CDR1 and CDR2 (germline): MDHEN, SYDVKM. Concerning this clonotype itself: Its antigen is as yet unknown.

Libraries were made from TCR beta cDNA, and they carried unique molecular identifiers. TCRdb fed the PCR reads into MiXCR, producing one record per CDR3 protein. Counted here are about 760,000 distinct CDR3 sequences, roughly 30% occurring once; the ten biggest clones make up roughly 0.54%. The sequence derives from a girl between 10 and 17 years old with multiple sclerosis. Sequencing was carried out using blood. V usage is TRBV28 and J usage is TRBJ2-4; no clear D. The chain's CDR3 is CASSAVTGLGSIQYF. In DNA, the CDR3 is TGTGCCAGCAGCGCAGTCACCGGATTGGGCTCCATTCAGTACTTC.